The clone carrying this TCR beta chain was picked up many times. CDR3 size: 15 residues. Germline CDR1 MDHEN, CDR2 SYDVKM. J gave up 6 bases and V 3 bases, and 10 bases lay outside the gene matches. There were TCR beta CDR3 regions amplified from RNA transcripts. RT-PCR in the first round (using the HTBI primer set) targeted the TCR CDR3. TCRdb passed the multiplex PCR reads through MiXCR, listing each CDR3 protein once. The table has 200,000 or so distinct CDR3 sequences, around 16% seen once; the top ten hold roughly 55%. This sample is part of a study of T cells in Graves' hyperthyroidism and ophthalmopathy.

Material for sequencing was blood. The gene calls are TRBV28 and TRBJ2-7, with 8 bases matching TRBD2. The TCR comes from a woman aged 50 to 65 with Graves' hyperthyroidism. The CDR3 DNA reads as TGTGCCAGCAGTTTTTTGTTTGCGGGGGGTAGCGAGCAGTACTTC. Amino acids: CASSFLFAGGSEQYF.